These 10 T cell receptor beta chains were all obtained from the same sample, sequenced in a study of beta chain features in type 1 diabetes. Every bit of the isolated RNA underwent reverse transcription, so sequencing read expressed TCRB transcripts. Generated by immunoSEQ multiplex PCR, the TCRdb table keeps only in-frame clones and is missing some. The table includes 860,000 or so clones, roughly 15% detected once. The sequenced sample consisted of naive CD4+ T cells from blood. These receptors all come from a woman between 18 and 30 years old in good health.

A few counts support this clone. V is TRBV4-1 and J is TRBJ1-1; D gene uncertain. Germline loops: CDR1 MGHRA, CDR2 YSYEKL. CDR3 size: 13 residues. V dropped 0 bases and J dropped 4 bases, with 6 bases sitting between them. The CDR3 sequence: CASSQDRSTEAFF. CDR3 nucleotides: TGCGCCAGCAGCCAAGATCGAAGCACTGAAGCTTTCTTT.

J is TRBJ2-6 and V is TRBV4-2, with 9 bases fitting TRBD2. Trimming at V came to 0 bases and at J to 4 bases, leaving 13 bases not matched to a gene. Germline V gene data show CDR1 as LGHNA and CDR2 as YNFKEQ. This CDR3 is 20 amino acids long. DNA of the CDR3: TGTGCCAGCAGCCAAGATATTGGCCTAGCGGGAATGTTAGGGGCCAACGTCCTGACTTTC. Amino acid sequence: CASSQDIGLAGMLGANVLTF.

The rearrangement uses TRBV4-2 and TRBJ1-2, with D uncertain. Trimming took 0 bases from V and 6 from J, leaving 11 bases between them. The germline CDR1 and CDR2 sequences are LGHNA and YNFKEQ. The CDR3 runs to 14 residues. The CDR3 bases are TGTGCCAGCAGCCAAGATGAGGTCCGGGATGGCTACACCTTC. Translated, it gives CASSQDEVRDGYTF.

This rearrangement joins TRBV9 to TRBJ2-1; the D is unclear. The germline CDR1 and CDR2 sequences are SGDLS and YYNGEE. The CDR3 extends over 13 amino acids. The V end lost 4 bases, the J end lost 2 bases, and 7 bases lay between the germline ends. CDR3 in amino acids: CASSPGTYNEQFF. CDR3 nucleotides: TGTGCCAGCAGCCCTGGCACCTACAATGAGCAGTTCTTC.

This clone appeared a few times. This sequence joins TRBV23-1 and TRBJ2-3; 14 nucleotides line up with TRBD2. TRBV23-1 falls under the ORF class, with uncertain function. V was pared by 9 bases and J by 15 bases, with 11 bases of the junction left unmatched. The CDR3 totals 13 residues. The CDR3 DNA follows: TGCGCCAGACGACTAGCGGGAGGGCCGGTCGGATATTTT. It yields the protein CARRLAGGPVGYF.

V and J are TRBV2 and TRBJ2-1; no clear D. The germline V gene encodes CDR1 SNHLY and CDR2 FYNNEI. V was shortened by 8 bases and J by 9 bases, with 17 bases between the two germline ends. This CDR3 region has 13 residues. The CDR3 protein is CASGVDPRSEQFF. The CDR3 DNA follows: TGTGCCAGCGGCGTAGACCCTCGCAGTGAGCAGTTCTTC.

The CDR3 region is CASSQDFGTSGRNTGELFF. The CDR3 DNA reads TGTGCCAGCAGCCAAGATTTCGGGACTAGCGGGAGGAACACCGGGGAGCTGTTTTTT. The V and J genes are TRBV4-2 and TRBJ2-2; 14 bases map to TRBD2. V shed 0 bases, J shed 1 base, and the junction held 4 bases outside the gene matches. Germline V lookup: CDR1 LGHNA, CDR2 YNFKEQ. This CDR3 comprises 19 residues.

V gene TRBV19 combines with J gene TRBJ2-5; 12 nucleotides align to TRBD2. The DNA end is more similar to TRBJ2-7, so the J call may be wrong. The germline V gene has CDR1 LNHDA and CDR2 SQIVND (reference sequence). This CDR3 is 15 amino acids long. In DNA, the CDR3 is TGTGCCAGTAGTTTACGGACTAGCGGGAATGGCGAGCAGTACTTC. Encoded protein: CASSLRTSGNGEQYF.

The J gene is TRBJ2-5, the V gene TRBV6-5; TRBD2 is a possible D gene (6 bases). The germline V gene encodes CDR1 MNHEY and CDR2 SVGAGI. This CDR3 is built from 15 residues. Trimming removed 2 bases at V and 5 bases at J, with 15 bases between. The CDR3: CASSYVAGSWETQYF. In DNA form, the CDR3 reads TGTGCCAGCAGTTACGTGGCGGGGTCTTGGGAGACCCAGTACTTC.

The rearrangement joins TRBV6-5 to TRBJ1-5; 7 bases map to TRBD1. V trimming: 5 bases; J trimming: 10 bases; junction bases outside the gene matches: 8. The germline gives CDR1 MNHEY, CDR2 SVGAGI. The CDR3 consists of 13 residues. The DNA for the CDR3 is TGTGCCAGCAGTCGAACAGGGGAAGAACCCCAGCATTTT. Translating it yields CASSRTGEEPQHF.